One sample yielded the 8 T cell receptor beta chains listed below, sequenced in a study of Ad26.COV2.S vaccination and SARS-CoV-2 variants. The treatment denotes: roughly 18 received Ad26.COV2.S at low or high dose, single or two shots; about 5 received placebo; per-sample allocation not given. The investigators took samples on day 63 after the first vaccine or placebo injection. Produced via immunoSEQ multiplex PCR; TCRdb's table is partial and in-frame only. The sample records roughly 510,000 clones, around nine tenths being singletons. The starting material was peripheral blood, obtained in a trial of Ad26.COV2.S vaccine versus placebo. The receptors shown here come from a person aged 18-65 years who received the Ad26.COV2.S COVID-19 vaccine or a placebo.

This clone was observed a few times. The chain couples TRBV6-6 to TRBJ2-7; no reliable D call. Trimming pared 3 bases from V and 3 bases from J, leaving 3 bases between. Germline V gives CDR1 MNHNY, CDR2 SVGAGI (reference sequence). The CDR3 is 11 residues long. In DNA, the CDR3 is TGTGCCAGCAGTTATAACTACGAGCAGTACTTC. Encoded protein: CASSYNYEQYF.

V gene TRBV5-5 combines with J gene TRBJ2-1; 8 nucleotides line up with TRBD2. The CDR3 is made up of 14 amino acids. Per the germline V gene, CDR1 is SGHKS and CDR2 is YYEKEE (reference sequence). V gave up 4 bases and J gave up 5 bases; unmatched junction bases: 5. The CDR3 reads CASSRAGDDNEQFF. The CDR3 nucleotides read TGTGCCAGCAGCCGAGCGGGAGACGACAATGAGCAGTTCTTC.

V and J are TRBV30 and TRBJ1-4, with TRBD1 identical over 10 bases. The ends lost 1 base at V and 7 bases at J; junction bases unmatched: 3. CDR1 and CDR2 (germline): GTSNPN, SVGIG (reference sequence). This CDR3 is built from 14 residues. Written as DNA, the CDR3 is TGTGCCTGGAGTGACGGGACAGGGGTTGAAAAACTGTTTTTT. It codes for CAWSDGTGVEKLFF.

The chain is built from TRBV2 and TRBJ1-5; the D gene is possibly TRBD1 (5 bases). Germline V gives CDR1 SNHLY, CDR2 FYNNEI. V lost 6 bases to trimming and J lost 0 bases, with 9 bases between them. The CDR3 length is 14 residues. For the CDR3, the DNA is TGTGCCAGCAGGGCCGGGACTAGCAATCAGCCCCAGCATTTT. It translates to CASRAGTSNQPQHF.

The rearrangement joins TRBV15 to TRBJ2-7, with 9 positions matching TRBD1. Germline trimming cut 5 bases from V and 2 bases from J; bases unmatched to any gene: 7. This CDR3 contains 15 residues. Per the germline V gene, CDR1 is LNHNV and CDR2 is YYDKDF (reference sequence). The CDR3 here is CATSVDRGRAYEQYF. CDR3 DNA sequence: TGTGCCACCAGCGTCGACAGGGGGAGGGCCTACGAGCAGTACTTC. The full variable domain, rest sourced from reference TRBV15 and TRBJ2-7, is DAMVIQNPRYQVTQFGKPVTLSCSQTLNHNVMYWYQQKSSQAPKLLFHYYDKDFNNEADTPDNFQSRRPNTSFCFLDIRSPGLGDTAMYLCATSVDRGRAYEQYFGPGTRLTVT.

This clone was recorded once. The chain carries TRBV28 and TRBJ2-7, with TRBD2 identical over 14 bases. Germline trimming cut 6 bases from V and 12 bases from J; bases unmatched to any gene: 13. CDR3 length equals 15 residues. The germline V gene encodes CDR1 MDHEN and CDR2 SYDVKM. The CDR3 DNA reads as TGTGCCAGCAGAGACCTGGGGACTAGCGGGAGTTGGCTGTACTTC. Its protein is CASRDLGTSGSWLYF.

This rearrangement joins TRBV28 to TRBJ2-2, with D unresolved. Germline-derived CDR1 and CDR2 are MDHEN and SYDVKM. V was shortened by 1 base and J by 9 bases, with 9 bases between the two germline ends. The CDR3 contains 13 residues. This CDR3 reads CASSLSWRRELFF. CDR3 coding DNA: TGTGCCAGCAGTTTATCTTGGCGACGGGAGCTGTTTTTT. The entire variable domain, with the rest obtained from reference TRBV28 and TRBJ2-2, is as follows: DVKVTQSSRYLVKRTGEKVFLECVQDMDHENMFWYRQDPGLGLRLIYFSYDVKMKEKGDIPEGYSVSREKKERFSLILESASTNQTSMYLCASSLSWRRELFFGEGSRLTVL.

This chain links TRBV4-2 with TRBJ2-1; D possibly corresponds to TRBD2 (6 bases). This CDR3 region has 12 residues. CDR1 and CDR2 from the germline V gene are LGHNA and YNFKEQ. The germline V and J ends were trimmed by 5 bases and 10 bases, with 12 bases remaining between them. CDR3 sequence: CASSIGTFEQFF. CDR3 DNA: TGTGCCAGCAGCATTGGGACTTTCGAGCAGTTCTTC.